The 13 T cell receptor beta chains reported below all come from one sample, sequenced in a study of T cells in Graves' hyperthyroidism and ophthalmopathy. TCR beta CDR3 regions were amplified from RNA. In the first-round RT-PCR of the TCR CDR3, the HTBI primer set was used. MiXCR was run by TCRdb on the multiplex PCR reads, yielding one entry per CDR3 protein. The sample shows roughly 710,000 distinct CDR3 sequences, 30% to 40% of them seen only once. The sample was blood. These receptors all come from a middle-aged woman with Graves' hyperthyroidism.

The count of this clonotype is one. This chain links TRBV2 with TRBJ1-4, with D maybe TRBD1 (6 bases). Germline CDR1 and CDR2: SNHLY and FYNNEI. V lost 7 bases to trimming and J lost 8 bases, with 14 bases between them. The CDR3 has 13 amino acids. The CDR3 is CASIAGGGEKLFF. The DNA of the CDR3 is TGTGCCAGCATAGCGGGAGGGGGAGAAAAACTGTTTTTT.

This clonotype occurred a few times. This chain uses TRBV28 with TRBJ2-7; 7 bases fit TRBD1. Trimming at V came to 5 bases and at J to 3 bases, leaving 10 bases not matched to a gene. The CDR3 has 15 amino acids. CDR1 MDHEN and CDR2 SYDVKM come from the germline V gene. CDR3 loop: CASSPPQGSYYEQYF. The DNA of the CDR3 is TGTGCCAGCAGTCCCCCACAGGGGTCATACTACGAGCAGTACTTC.

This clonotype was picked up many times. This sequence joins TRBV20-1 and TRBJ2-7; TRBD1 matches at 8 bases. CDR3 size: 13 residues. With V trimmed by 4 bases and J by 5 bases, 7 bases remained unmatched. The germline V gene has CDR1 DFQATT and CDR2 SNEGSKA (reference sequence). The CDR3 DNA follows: TGCAGTGCTACCACAGGGGGAGAGAACGAGCAGTACTTC. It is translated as CSATTGGENEQYF.

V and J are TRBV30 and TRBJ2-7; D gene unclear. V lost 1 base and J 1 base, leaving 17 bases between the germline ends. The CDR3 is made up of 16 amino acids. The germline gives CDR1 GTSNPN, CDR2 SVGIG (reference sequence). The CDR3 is CAWSEPGRRASYEQYF. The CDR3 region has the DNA TGTGCCTGGAGTGAGCCAGGACGAAGGGCGTCCTACGAGCAGTACTTC.

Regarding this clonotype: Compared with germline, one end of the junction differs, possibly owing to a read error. The CDR3 region is CASSLSGTGGTGANVLTF. The CDR3 nucleotides read TGTGCCAGCAGTTTGTCCGGGACAGGGGGTACTGGGGCCAACGTCCTGACTTTC. The chain joins TRBV10-3 to TRBJ2-6, with 11 nucleotides matching TRBD1. The CDR3 contains 18 residues. Germline V gene data show CDR1 as ENHRY and CDR2 as SYGVKD.

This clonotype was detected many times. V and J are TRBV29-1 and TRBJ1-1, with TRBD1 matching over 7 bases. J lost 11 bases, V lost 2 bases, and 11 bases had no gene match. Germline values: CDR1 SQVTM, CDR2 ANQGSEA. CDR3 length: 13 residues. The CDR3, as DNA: TGCAGCGTTGAATCGGGCAGGGGGAACGACGCTTTCTTT. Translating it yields CSVESGRGNDAFF.

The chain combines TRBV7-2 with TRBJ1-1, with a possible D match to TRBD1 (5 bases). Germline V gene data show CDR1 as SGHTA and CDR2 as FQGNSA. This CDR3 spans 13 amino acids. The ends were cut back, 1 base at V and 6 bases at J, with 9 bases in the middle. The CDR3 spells CASSLGRDAEAFF. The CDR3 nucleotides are TGTGCCAGCAGCTTAGGACGGGACGCTGAAGCTTTCTTT.

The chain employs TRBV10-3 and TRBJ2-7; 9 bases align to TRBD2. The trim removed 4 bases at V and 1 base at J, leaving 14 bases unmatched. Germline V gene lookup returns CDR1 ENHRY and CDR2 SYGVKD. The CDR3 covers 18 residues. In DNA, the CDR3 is TGTGCCATCAGTGTCGGAGTAGCGGGAGATTCGGGATCCTACGAGCAGTACTTC. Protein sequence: CAISVGVAGDSGSYEQYF.

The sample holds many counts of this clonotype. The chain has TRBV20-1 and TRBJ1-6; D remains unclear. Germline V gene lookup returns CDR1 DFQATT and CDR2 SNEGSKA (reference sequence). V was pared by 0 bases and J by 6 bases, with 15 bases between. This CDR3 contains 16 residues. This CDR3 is CSARDLLGSANSPLHF. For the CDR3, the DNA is TGCAGTGCTAGAGACCTCCTGGGCAGTGCTAATTCACCCCTCCACTTT.

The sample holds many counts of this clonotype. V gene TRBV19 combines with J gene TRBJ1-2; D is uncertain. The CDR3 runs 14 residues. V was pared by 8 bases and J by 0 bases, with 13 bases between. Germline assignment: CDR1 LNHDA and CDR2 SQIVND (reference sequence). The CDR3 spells CASVGETPNYGYTF. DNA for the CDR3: TGTGCCAGTGTTGGGGAGACCCCTAACTATGGCTACACCTTC.

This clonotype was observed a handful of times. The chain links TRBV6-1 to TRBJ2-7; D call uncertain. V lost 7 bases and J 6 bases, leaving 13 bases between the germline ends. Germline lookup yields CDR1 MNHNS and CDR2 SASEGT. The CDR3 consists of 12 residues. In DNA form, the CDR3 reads TGTGCCAGCATCAGAAGTGCCCTCGAGCAGTACTTC. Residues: CASIRSALEQYF.

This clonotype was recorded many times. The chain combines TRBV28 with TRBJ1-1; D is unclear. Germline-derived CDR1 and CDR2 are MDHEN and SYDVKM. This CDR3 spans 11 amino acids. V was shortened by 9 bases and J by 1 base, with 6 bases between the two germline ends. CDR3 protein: CASYKNTEAFF. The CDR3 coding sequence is TGTGCCAGTTACAAGAACACTGAAGCTTTCTTT.

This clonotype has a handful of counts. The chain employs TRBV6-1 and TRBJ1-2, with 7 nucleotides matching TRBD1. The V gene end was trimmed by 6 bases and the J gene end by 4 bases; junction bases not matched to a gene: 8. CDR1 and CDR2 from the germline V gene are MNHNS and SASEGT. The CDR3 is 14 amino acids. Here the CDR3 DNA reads TGTGCCAGCAGGCAACAGGGGAGAGGCTATGGCTACACCTTC. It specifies CASRQQGRGYGYTF.